This entry features one T cell receptor (beta chain) sequence. Its antigen is undetermined. The data originate from a study of PD-1 blockade in classical Hodgkin lymphoma. Overall study results and limits: Nivolumab initiated under 1 year post-ASCT led to patient exclusion.

In every patient, relapse followed autologous stem cell transplantation, while exposure to brentuximab vedotin differed. Some clones are missing from TCRdb's copy, which holds only in-frame ones; the method was immunoSEQ multiplex PCR. In the table there are 35,000 to 50,000 clones, roughly three quarters of which are singletons. This CDR3 comprises 15 residues. Trimming took off 5 bases at V and 1 base at J, with 12 bases between the two ends. Germline V lookup: CDR1 SNHLY, CDR2 FYNNEI. This clonotype was obtained from a human donor with classical Hodgkin lymphoma. V and J are TRBV2 and TRBJ1-5; TRBD1 might be the D (6 bases). The sequences come from peripheral blood mononuclear cells (PBMCs), collected at baseline. The CDR3 is CASSLTGSSNQPQHF. CDR3 DNA sequence: TGTGCCAGCAGTCTTACAGGGAGCAGCAATCAGCCCCAGCATTTT.